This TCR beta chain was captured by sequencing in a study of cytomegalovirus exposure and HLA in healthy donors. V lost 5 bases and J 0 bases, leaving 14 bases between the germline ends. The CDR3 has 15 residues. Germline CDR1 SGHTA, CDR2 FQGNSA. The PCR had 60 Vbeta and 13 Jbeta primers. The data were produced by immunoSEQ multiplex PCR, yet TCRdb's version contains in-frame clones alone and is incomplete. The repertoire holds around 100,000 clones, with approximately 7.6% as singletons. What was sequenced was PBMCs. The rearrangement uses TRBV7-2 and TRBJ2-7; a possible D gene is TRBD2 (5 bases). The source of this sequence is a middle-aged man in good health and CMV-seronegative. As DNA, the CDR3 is TGTGCCAGCAGCGTAACTAGTCCCAGCTCCTACGAGCAGTACTTC. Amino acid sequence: CASSVTSPSSYEQYF.